The present entry profiles one TCR beta chain with its context. No antigen is known for it. This sample was included in a study of early T cells in non-severe SARS-CoV-2 infection. As for the study in general: Chains from this unsorted whole-blood bulk RNA could not be paired. General study findings and limits: The study's VDJdb matching favored anti-spike CD8 responses and missed private and CD4 specificities.

Unique molecular identifiers (one per individual cDNA molecule) were attached. TCRdb called the 5' RACE reads again in MiXCR, with one record for every CDR3 protein. The table shows under 70,000 distinct CDR3 sequences, with 5.9% occurring only once. The CDR3 loop spans 12 amino acids. V trimming: 10 bases; J trimming: 6 bases; junction bases outside the gene matches: 6. Germline lookup yields CDR1 MDHEN and CDR2 SYDVKM. The sequence was obtained from an adult who was a healthcare worker with PCR-confirmed SARS-CoV-2 infection or an uninfected control (not recorded which). The chain is built from TRBV28 and TRBJ2-1, with 7 bases matching TRBD1. This material consisted of whole blood, taken at baseline. The CDR3, as DNA: TGTGCCACCTACAGGGGTAGCAATGAGCAGTTCTTC. Translated: CATYRGSNEQFF.